The source of this T cell receptor beta chain is a study of T cells in pancreatic ductal adenocarcinoma. Overall study findings and caveats: Tumors hold more CD45RO+ effector T cells, which may bias toward lower diversity. Mean clonality was about 0.11 in tumors and 0.065 to 0.075 in blood, not significantly different. Compared with tumor, blood showed more total productive templates and around 8-fold more clonotypes. The resected pancreatic cancer cohort was biased toward the minority with early-stage disease.

Clones were sequenced by immunoSEQ multiplex PCR, and TCRdb holds only the in-frame ones, with some missing. Of around 100,000 clones detected, nearly 95% appear once; the ten largest clones hold around 2.9%. V lost 1 base, J lost 5 bases, and 6 bases lay in between. The germline V gene has CDR1 KGHSH and CDR2 LQKENI. This CDR3 has 12 residues. The selected patients with pancreatic ductal adenocarcinoma had surgery but no neoadjuvant therapy. Notes on this clone: The antigen remains undetermined.

The V gene is TRBV18, the J gene TRBJ2-7; no definite D call. The sample consisted of PBMCs. The sequence was obtained from a human donor with pancreatic ductal adenocarcinoma. The CDR3 reads CASSPQRDEQYF. CDR3 nucleotides: TGTGCCAGCTCACCACAACGGGACGAGCAGTACTTC.